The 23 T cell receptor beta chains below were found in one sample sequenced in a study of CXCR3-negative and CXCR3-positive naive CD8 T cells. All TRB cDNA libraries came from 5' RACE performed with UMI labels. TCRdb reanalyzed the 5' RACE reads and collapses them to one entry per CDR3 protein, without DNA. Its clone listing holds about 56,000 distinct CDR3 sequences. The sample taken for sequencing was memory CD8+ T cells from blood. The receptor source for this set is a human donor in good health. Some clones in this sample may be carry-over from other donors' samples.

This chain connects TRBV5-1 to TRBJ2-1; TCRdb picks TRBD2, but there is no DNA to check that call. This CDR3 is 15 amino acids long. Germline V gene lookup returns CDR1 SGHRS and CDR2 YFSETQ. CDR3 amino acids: CASSSGGGAWNEQFF. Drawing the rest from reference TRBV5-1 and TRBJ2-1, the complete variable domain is KAGVTQTPRYLIKTRGQQVTLSCSPISGHRSVSWYQQTPGQGLQFLFEYFSETQRNKGNFPGRFSGRQFSNSRSEMNVSTLELGDSALYLCASSSGGGAWNEQFFGPGTRLTVL.

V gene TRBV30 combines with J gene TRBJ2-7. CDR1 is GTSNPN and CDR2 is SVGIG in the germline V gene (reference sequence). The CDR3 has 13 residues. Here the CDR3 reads CAWSVEGPYEQYF.

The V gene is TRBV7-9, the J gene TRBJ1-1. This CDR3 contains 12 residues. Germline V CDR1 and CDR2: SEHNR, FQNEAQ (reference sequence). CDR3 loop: CASSLGTPEAFF.

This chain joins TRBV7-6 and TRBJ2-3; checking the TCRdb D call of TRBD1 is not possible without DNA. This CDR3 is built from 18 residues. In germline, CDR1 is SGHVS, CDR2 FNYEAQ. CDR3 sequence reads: CASSSYPDTGYGTDTQYF. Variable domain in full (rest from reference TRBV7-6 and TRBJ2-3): GAGVSQSPRYKVTKRGQDVALRCDPISGHVSLYWYRQALGQGPEFLTYFNYEAQQDKSGLPNDRFSAERPEGSISTLTIQRTEQRDSAMYRCASSSYPDTGYGTDTQYFGPGTRLTVL.

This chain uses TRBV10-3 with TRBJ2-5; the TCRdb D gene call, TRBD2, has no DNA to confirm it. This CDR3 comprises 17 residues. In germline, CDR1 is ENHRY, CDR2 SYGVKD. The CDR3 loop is CAISDNTLRGLQETQYF.

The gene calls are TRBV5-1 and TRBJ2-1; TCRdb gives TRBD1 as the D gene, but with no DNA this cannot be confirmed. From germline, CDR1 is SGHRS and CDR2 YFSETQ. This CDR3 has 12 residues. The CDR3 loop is CASSFSGREQFF.

The CDR3: CATSSDPRSNEQFF. The V and J genes are TRBV15 and TRBJ2-1. Germline V gene data show CDR1 as LNHNV and CDR2 as YYDKDF (reference sequence). This CDR3 has 14 residues.

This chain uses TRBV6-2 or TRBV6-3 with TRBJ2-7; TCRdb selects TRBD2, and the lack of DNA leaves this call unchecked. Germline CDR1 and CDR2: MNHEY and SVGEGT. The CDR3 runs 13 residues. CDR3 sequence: CASSGTWEGEQYF.

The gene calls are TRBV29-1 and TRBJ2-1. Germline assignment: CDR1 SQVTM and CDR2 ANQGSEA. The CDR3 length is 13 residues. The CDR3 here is CSVEAVWGNEQFF.

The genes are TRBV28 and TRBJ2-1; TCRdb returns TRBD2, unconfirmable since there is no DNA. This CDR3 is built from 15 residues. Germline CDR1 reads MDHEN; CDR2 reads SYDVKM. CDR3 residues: CASSSRLTSGVTQFF.

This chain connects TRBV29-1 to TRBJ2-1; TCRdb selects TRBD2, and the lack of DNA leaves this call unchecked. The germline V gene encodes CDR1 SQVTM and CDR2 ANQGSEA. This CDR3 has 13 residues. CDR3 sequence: CSGLAGGPVEQFF.

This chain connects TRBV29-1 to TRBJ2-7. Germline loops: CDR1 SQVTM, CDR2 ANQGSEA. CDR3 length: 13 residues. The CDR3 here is CSVELRASYEQYF.

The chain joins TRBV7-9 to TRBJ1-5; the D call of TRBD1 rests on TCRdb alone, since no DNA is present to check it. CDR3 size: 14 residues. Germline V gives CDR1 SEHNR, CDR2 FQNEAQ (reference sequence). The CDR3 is CASSRTDSNQPQHF.

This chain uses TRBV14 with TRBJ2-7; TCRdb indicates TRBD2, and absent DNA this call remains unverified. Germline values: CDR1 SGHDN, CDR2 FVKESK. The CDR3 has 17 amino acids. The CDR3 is CASSQDLSGMGSYEQYF. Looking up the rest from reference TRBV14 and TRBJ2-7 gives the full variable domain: EAGVTQFPSHSVIEKGQTVTLRCDPISGHDNLYWYRRVMGKEIKFLLHFVKESKQDESGMPNNRFLAERTGGTYSTLKVQPAELEDSGVYFCASSQDLSGMGSYEQYFGPGTRLTVT.

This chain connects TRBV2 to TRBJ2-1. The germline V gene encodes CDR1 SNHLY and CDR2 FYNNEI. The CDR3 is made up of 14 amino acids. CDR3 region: CAILGLSSYNEQFF.

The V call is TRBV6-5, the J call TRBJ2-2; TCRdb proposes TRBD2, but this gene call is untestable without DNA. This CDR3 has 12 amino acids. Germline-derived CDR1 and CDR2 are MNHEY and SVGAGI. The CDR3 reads CASTAGGRELFF.

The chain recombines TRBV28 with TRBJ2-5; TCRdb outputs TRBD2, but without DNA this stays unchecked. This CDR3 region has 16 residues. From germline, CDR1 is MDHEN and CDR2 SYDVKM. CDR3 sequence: CASSPRQRGDQETQYF.

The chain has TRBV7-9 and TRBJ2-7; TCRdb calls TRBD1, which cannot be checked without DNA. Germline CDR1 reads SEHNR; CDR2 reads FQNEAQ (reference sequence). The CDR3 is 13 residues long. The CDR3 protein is CASSRDRVYEQYF.

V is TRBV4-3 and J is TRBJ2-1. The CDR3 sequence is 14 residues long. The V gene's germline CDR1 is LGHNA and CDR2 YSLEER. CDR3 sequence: CASSRGGPYNEQFF.

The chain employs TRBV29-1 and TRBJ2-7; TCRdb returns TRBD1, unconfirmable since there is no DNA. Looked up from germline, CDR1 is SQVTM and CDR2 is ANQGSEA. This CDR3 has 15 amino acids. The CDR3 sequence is CSVEGTVLDNYEQYF.

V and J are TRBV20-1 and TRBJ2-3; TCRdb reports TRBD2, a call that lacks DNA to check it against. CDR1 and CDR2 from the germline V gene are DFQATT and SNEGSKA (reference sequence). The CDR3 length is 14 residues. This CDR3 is CSATPTFRLGYAVF.

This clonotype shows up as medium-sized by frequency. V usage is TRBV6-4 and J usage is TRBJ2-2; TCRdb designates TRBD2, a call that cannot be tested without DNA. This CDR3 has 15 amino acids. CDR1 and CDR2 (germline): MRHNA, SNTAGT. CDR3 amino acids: CASSENAGVGGELFF.

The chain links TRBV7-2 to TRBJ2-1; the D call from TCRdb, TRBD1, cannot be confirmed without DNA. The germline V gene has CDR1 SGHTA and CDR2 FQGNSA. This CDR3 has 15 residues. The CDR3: CASSPQGWGNNEQFF.